This section outlines one TCR beta chain sequence together with its context. Its antigen remains unknown. This sample is part of a study of T cells in Graves' hyperthyroidism and ophthalmopathy. Patients showing uncontrolled infection, other autoimmune disease, pregnancy or lactation were ineligible. TCR beta CDR3 region amplification was performed from RNA transcripts. The primer set for the first-round RT-PCR of the TCR CDR3 was HTBI. Each CDR3 protein is one row after TCRdb ran MiXCR on the multiplex PCR reads. The data contain 480,000 or so distinct CDR3 sequences, over 45% of them singletons. Study results and caveats: Separating ophthalmopathy from stable hyperthyroidism was achieved by a 13 V-J model. Blood held most thyroid clonotypes expanded above 0.001 frequency. The model foresaw ophthalmopathy a median 6.5 months prior to onset.

The CDR3 length is 16 residues. V lost 4 bases to trimming and J lost 5 bases; unmatched junction nucleotides: 10. Germline V gives CDR1 SGHRS, CDR2 YFSETQ. J is TRBJ2-3 and V is TRBV5-1; 10 nucleotides align to TRBD2. Sequenced material: peripheral blood or thyroid tissue (not recorded which). This clonotype was sampled from an adult woman with Graves' disease, either hyperthyroidism or ophthalmopathy (not recorded which). The CDR3 region is CASSRGASGSGDTQYF. CDR3 nucleotide sequence: TGCGCCAGCAGCAGAGGGGCTAGCGGGAGTGGAGATACGCAGTATTTT.